These T cell receptor beta chains were read from a single sample in a study of OX40 agonist ivuxolimab in advanced cancers. Data came from immunoSEQ multiplex PCR; TCRdb stores just in-frame clones and leaves some out. This table has about 79,000 clones, less than 95% appearing once. The specimen was CD4+ or CD8+ T cells sorted from blood, collected in a trial of the OX40 agonist ivuxolimab. These receptors originate from an adult with an advanced solid tumor such as melanoma, head and neck, liver or kidney cancer. Both conserved end residues are part of each CDR3. Fields, in order: J gene, V gene, clone size, D gene, CDR3 DNA, CDR3 protein. A D gene is named only where the DNA matches it firmly. The size entry is marked missing in some rows and otherwise reads once, few, many or a size class.

J gene: TRBJ2-3; V gene: TRBV4-3; clone size: -; D gene: TRBD2; CDR3 DNA: TGCGCCAGCAGCCAATCAGGCGGGAGTTCAGATACGCAGTATTTT; CDR3 protein: CASSQSGGSSDTQYF
J gene: TRBJ2-3; V gene: TRBV5-6; clone size: -; D gene: TRBD2; CDR3 DNA: TGTGCCAGCAGCCTGGGACTAGCGGGGGGCACAGATACGCAGTATTTT; CDR3 protein: CASSLGLAGGTDTQYF
J gene: TRBJ2-7; V gene: TRBV27; clone size: -; D gene: TRBD2; CDR3 DNA: TGTGCCAGCAGTACCACAACCTCGAGCGGGAGGGCACCTACTTACGAGCAGTACTTC; CDR3 protein: CASSTTTSSGRAPTYEQYF
J gene: TRBJ2-5; V gene: TRBV5-1; clone size: -; D gene: -; CDR3 DNA: TGCGCCAGCAGGTTGTGGGACCCAGAGACCCAGTACTTC; CDR3 protein: CASRLWDPETQYF
J gene: TRBJ2-7; V gene: TRBV7-2; clone size: -; D gene: -; CDR3 DNA: TGTGCCAGCAGCCTCCAGGGTCCCCCGAACCTTCACGAGCAGTACTTC; CDR3 protein: CASSLQGPPNLHEQYF
J gene: TRBJ1-1; V gene: TRBV7-9; clone size: -; D gene: -; CDR3 DNA: TGTGCCAGCAGCTTAGGGATCCGGGACTTCGGGAGGGACACTGAAGCTTTCTTT; CDR3 protein: CASSLGIRDFGRDTEAFF
J gene: TRBJ2-2; V gene: TRBV20-1; clone size: -; D gene: -; CDR3 DNA: TGCAGCGGCACTAACGCCGGGGAGCTGTTTTTT; CDR3 protein: CSGTNAGELFF
J gene: TRBJ2-1; V gene: TRBV7-3; clone size: -; D gene: TRBD1; CDR3 DNA: TGTGCCAGCAGCTTGTTGACCTCCGGGACAGGGAAGTTGGGTGAGCAGTTCTTC; CDR3 protein: CASSLLTSGTGKLGEQFF
J gene: TRBJ1-5; V gene: TRBV27; clone size: -; D gene: -; CDR3 DNA: TGTGCCAGCAGTTTCCCCAATCAGCCCCAGCATTTT; CDR3 protein: CASSFPNQPQHF
J gene: TRBJ1-2; V gene: TRBV29-1; clone size: -; D gene: -; CDR3 DNA: TGCAGCGTACCCTCCCGGGACGGTAGATATGGCTACACCTTC; CDR3 protein: CSVPSRDGRYGYTF
J gene: TRBJ1-6; V gene: TRBV28; clone size: -; D gene: -; CDR3 DNA: TGTGCCAGCAGTTTACGACAGCACAATTCACCCCTCCACTTT; CDR3 protein: CASSLRQHNSPLHF
J gene: TRBJ2-6; V gene: TRBV7-9; clone size: -; D gene: -; CDR3 DNA: TGTGCCACAGATTTCTCTGGGGCCAACGTCCTGACTTTC; CDR3 protein: CATDFSGANVLTF
J gene: TRBJ2-5; V gene: TRBV14; clone size: -; D gene: TRBD1; CDR3 DNA: TGTGCCAGCAGCCAGACAGGGGTCCAAGAGACCCAGTACTTC; CDR3 protein: CASSQTGVQETQYF
J gene: TRBJ2-5; V gene: TRBV7-9; clone size: -; D gene: TRBD1; CDR3 DNA: TGTGCCAGCAGCCCGCAGACAGGGCTTTTTCAAGAGACCCAGTACTTC; CDR3 protein: CASSPQTGLFQETQYF
J gene: TRBJ1-2; V gene: TRBV7-9; clone size: -; D gene: -; CDR3 DNA: TGTGCCAGCAGCCAGGCCAACAACTATGGCTACACCTTC; CDR3 protein: CASSQANNYGYTF
J gene: TRBJ2-2; V gene: TRBV10-2; clone size: -; D gene: -; CDR3 DNA: TGCGCCATCAAGGACAGTTTAACCGGGGAGCTGTTTTTT; CDR3 protein: CAIKDSLTGELFF
J gene: TRBJ2-1; V gene: TRBV6-6; clone size: -; D gene: TRBD1; CDR3 DNA: TGTGCCAGCAGACCAACAGGACAGGGAGGAAATGAGCAGTTCTTC; CDR3 protein: CASRPTGQGGNEQFF
J gene: TRBJ2-7; V gene: TRBV7-9; clone size: -; D gene: -; CDR3 DNA: TGTGCCAGCAGCTCGGGGGGGACAGGGCATTACGAGCAGTACTTC; CDR3 protein: CASSSGGTGHYEQYF
J gene: TRBJ2-7; V gene: TRBV27; clone size: once; D gene: TRBD2; CDR3 DNA: TGTGCCAGCAGTTGGTCTACTAGCGGCTACGAGCAGTACTTC; CDR3 protein: CASSWSTSGYEQYF
J gene: TRBJ2-6; V gene: TRBV21-1; clone size: -; D gene: -; CDR3 DNA: TGTGCCAGCAGCAAAGGCAAGACGGAGACCTCTGGGGCCAACGTCCTGACTTTC; CDR3 protein: CASSKGKTETSGANVLTF
J gene: TRBJ2-2; V gene: TRBV29-1; clone size: once; D gene: -; CDR3 DNA: TGCAGCGTTGAAGATGGGAGGGGGCGCGGGATGAGCGGGGAGCTGTTTTTT; CDR3 protein: CSVEDGRGRGMSGELFF
J gene: TRBJ1-2; V gene: TRBV4-1; clone size: -; D gene: -; CDR3 DNA: TGCGCCAGCAGCCAGGCCGGGACTCCTGGGGTCTATGGCTACACCTTC; CDR3 protein: CASSQAGTPGVYGYTF
J gene: TRBJ2-3; V gene: TRBV7-6; clone size: -; D gene: -; CDR3 DNA: TGTGCCAGCAGCTTAAGTAGCACAGATACGCAGTATTTT; CDR3 protein: CASSLSSTDTQYF
J gene: TRBJ1-2; V gene: TRBV14; clone size: -; D gene: -; CDR3 DNA: TGTGCCAGCAGCCCAAGGGACAACAACTATGGCTACACCTTC; CDR3 protein: CASSPRDNNYGYTF
J gene: TRBJ2-5; V gene: TRBV4-1; clone size: -; D gene: -; CDR3 DNA: TGCGCCAGCAGCCAATGGACAGAAGAGACCCAGTACTTC; CDR3 protein: CASSQWTEETQYF
J gene: TRBJ2-7; V gene: TRBV5-4; clone size: -; D gene: TRBD2; CDR3 DNA: TGTGCCAGCAGCTTGAGCGGGGGGGTTTCCTACGAGCAGTACTTC; CDR3 protein: CASSLSGGVSYEQYF
J gene: TRBJ2-7; V gene: TRBV14; clone size: -; D gene: -; CDR3 DNA: TGTGCCAGCAGCCAAGGGGGCGGTCCTTTCGAGCAGTACTTC; CDR3 protein: CASSQGGGPFEQYF
J gene: TRBJ2-3; V gene: TRBV7-9; clone size: -; D gene: TRBD2; CDR3 DNA: TGTGCCAGCAGCATAGCGGGATCTAGCACAGATACGCAGTATTTT; CDR3 protein: CASSIAGSSTDTQYF
J gene: TRBJ2-5; V gene: TRBV28; clone size: -; D gene: -; CDR3 DNA: TGTGCCAGCAGTTTAATCAGTCAAGAGACCCAGTACTTC; CDR3 protein: CASSLISQETQYF
J gene: TRBJ2-3; V gene: TRBV4-3; clone size: -; D gene: TRBD2; CDR3 DNA: TGCGCCAGCAGCCCGCTAGCGGGAGCGTTAGATACGCAGTATTTT; CDR3 protein: CASSPLAGALDTQYF
J gene: TRBJ1-1; V gene: TRBV15; clone size: -; D gene: -; CDR3 DNA: TGTGCCACCAGCAGAGATCCCTCGGGCGTGCGGGGAATCTGGGCTTTCTTT; CDR3 protein: CATSRDPSGVRGIWAFF
J gene: TRBJ1-2; V gene: TRBV15; clone size: -; D gene: TRBD1; CDR3 DNA: TGTGCCACCAGCAGAGAAGAGTTGGGACAGGGAAGCTATGGCTACACCTTC; CDR3 protein: CATSREELGQGSYGYTF
J gene: TRBJ2-1; V gene: TRBV10-1; clone size: -; D gene: TRBD1; CDR3 DNA: TGCGCCAGCAGTGTTGGGACAGATAGCAATGAGCAGTTCTTC; CDR3 protein: CASSVGTDSNEQFF
J gene: TRBJ1-4; V gene: TRBV2; clone size: -; D gene: TRBD1; CDR3 DNA: TGTGCCAGCAGTGGGCTCGAAGGGACAGATAATGAAAAACTGTTTTTT; CDR3 protein: CASSGLEGTDNEKLFF
J gene: TRBJ2-7; V gene: TRBV7-8; clone size: -; D gene: -; CDR3 DNA: TGTGCCAGCAGCTTAAGGGCGTACGAGCAGTACTTC; CDR3 protein: CASSLRAYEQYF
J gene: TRBJ1-1; V gene: TRBV5-1; clone size: -; D gene: TRBD1; CDR3 DNA: TGCGCCAGCAGCTGGGACAGGGGAGATACTGAAGCTTTCTTT; CDR3 protein: CASSWDRGDTEAFF
J gene: TRBJ1-5; V gene: TRBV6-1; clone size: -; D gene: -; CDR3 DNA: TGTGCCAGCAAGACAGGATATCAGCCCCAGCATTTT; CDR3 protein: CASKTGYQPQHF
J gene: TRBJ2-7; V gene: TRBV4-2; clone size: -; D gene: -; CDR3 DNA: TGTGCCAGCAGCCAAGGTTCCGGCGACTACGAGCAGTACTTC; CDR3 protein: CASSQGSGDYEQYF
J gene: TRBJ2-3; V gene: TRBV29-1; clone size: -; D gene: -; CDR3 DNA: TGCAGCGTCCTACCGGGACGGACAGATACGCAGTATTTT; CDR3 protein: CSVLPGRTDTQYF
J gene: TRBJ2-7; V gene: TRBV7-7; clone size: -; D gene: -; CDR3 DNA: TGTGCCAGCAGCTTAGTGTTGGGCTCCTACGAGCAGTACTTC; CDR3 protein: CASSLVLGSYEQYF
J gene: TRBJ2-7; V gene: TRBV28; clone size: -; D gene: -; CDR3 DNA: TGTGCCAGCAGTCCACGGCGCTCCTACGAGCAGTACTTC; CDR3 protein: CASSPRRSYEQYF
J gene: TRBJ1-4; V gene: TRBV28; clone size: -; D gene: TRBD1; CDR3 DNA: TGTGCCAGCAGGGGGACAGGGGGGGAAAAACTGTTTTTT; CDR3 protein: CASRGTGGEKLFF
J gene: TRBJ2-1; V gene: TRBV19; clone size: once; D gene: -; CDR3 DNA: TGTGCCAGTAACATGGATGGGCGATCCTACAATGAGCAGTTCTTC; CDR3 protein: CASNMDGRSYNEQFF
J gene: TRBJ1-1; V gene: TRBV27; clone size: -; D gene: TRBD1; CDR3 DNA: TGTGCCAGCAGTTTAGGACAGGGGTTGAACACTGAAGCTTTCTTT; CDR3 protein: CASSLGQGLNTEAFF
J gene: TRBJ1-4; V gene: TRBV27; clone size: -; D gene: -; CDR3 DNA: TGTGCCAGCTGGCGGGACGGAGCTCGGGAACTGTTTTTT; CDR3 protein: CASWRDGARELFF
J gene: TRBJ2-1; V gene: TRBV9; clone size: -; D gene: -; CDR3 DNA: TGTGCCAGCAGCCCCCCCATCGTCAATGAGCAGTTCTTC; CDR3 protein: CASSPPIVNEQFF
J gene: TRBJ2-1; V gene: TRBV6-5; clone size: once; D gene: -; CDR3 DNA: TGTGCCAGCAGTTTCGGAAAGGAGCAGTTCTTC; CDR3 protein: CASSFGKEQFF
J gene: TRBJ2-1; V gene: TRBV28; clone size: -; D gene: TRBD2; CDR3 DNA: TGTGCCAGCAGCATAGACCCTTCTAGACTAGCGGGCAATGAGCAGTTCTTC; CDR3 protein: CASSIDPSRLAGNEQFF
J gene: TRBJ2-5; V gene: TRBV7-8; clone size: -; D gene: -; CDR3 DNA: TGTGCCAGCAGCATACCCCGCAGGGGAATTGGAGACCAGTACTTC; CDR3 protein: CASSIPRRGIGDQYF
J gene: TRBJ1-5; V gene: TRBV6-5; clone size: -; D gene: TRBD1; CDR3 DNA: TGTGCCAGCAGTTCCGGGACAGGCTATCAGCCCCAGCATTTT; CDR3 protein: CASSSGTGYQPQHF
J gene: TRBJ1-4; V gene: TRBV2; clone size: -; D gene: TRBD1; CDR3 DNA: TGTGCCAGTCACCTGAGTAACAGGGGACTTAATGAAAAACTGTTTTTT; CDR3 protein: CASHLSNRGLNEKLFF
J gene: TRBJ2-7; V gene: TRBV29-1; clone size: -; D gene: TRBD2; CDR3 DNA: TGCAGCGTCCCGGGACTAGCGGGGGGATACGAGCAGTACTTC; CDR3 protein: CSVPGLAGGYEQYF
J gene: TRBJ1-1; V gene: TRBV19; clone size: -; D gene: -; CDR3 DNA: TGTGCCAGTAGCGAGACCGGCTCATCCGTAAAGGCTTTCTTT; CDR3 protein: CASSETGSSVKAFF
J gene: TRBJ1-2; V gene: TRBV7-8; clone size: -; D gene: TRBD1; CDR3 DNA: TGTGCCAGCAGCTTAGGCTCGACAGGGGACTATGGCTACACCTTC; CDR3 protein: CASSLGSTGDYGYTF
J gene: TRBJ2-3; V gene: TRBV9; clone size: -; D gene: -; CDR3 DNA: TGTGCCAGCAGCGCCACAGGGCCGGATACGCAGTATTTT; CDR3 protein: CASSATGPDTQYF